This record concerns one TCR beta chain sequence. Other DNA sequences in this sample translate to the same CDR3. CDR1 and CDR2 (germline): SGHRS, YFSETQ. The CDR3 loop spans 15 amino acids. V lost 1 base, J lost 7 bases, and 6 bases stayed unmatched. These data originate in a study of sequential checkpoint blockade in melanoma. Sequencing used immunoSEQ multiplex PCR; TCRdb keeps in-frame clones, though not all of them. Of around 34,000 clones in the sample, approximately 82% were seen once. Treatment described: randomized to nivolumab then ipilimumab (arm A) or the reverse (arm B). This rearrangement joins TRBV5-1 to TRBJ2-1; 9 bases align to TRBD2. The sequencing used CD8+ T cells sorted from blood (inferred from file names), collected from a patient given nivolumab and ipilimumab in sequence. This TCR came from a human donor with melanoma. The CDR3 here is CASSLTSGRGNEQFF. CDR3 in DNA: TGCGCCAGCAGCTTGACTAGCGGGCGGGGAAATGAGCAGTTCTTC.